Shown below are 18 T cell receptor beta chains from a single sample sequenced in a study of T cell repertoires in cytomegalovirus infection. Antigens of these TCRs are unknown. TCRdb fed the reads into MiXCR, producing one record per CDR3 protein. The table has 90,000 to 110,000 distinct CDR3 sequences, approximately 28% seen once. The sample in question was CD8+ T cells from cultured PBMCs, obtained from culture after CMV antigen stimulation. These receptor sequences come from a human donor in good health (CMV status not recorded). Some clones in this sample may be carry-over from other donors' samples.

This clonotype was seen many times. V is TRBV27 and J is TRBJ1-2; tentatively, D is TRBD1 (5 bases). The CDR3 runs 14 residues. The germline V and J ends were trimmed by 2 bases and 0 bases, with 7 bases remaining between them. CDR1 and CDR2 (germline): MNHEY, SMNVEV (reference sequence). CDR3 sequence reads: CASSLQGANYGYTF. For the CDR3, the DNA is TGTGCCAGCAGTTTACAGGGCGCTAACTATGGCTACACCTTC.

CDR3 DNA sequence: TGCAGCGTTCGCGTCGATGCTTCTAGCACAGATACGCAGTATTTT. Protein product: CSVRVDASSTDTQYF. The rearrangement links TRBV29-1 to TRBJ2-3; D call uncertain. Germline values: CDR1 SQVTM, CDR2 ANQGSEA. The CDR3 is made up of 15 amino acids. Trimming pared 5 bases from V and 0 bases from J, leaving 15 bases between.

The chain uses TRBV4-3 and TRBJ1-1, with 7 bases aligning to TRBD1. Unmatched junction bases numbered 9, after V lost 4 bases and J lost 4 bases. The CDR3 contains 15 residues. Germline V gene sequence: CDR1 LGHNA, CDR2 YSLEER. The CDR3 sequence: CASSPPGQVGTEAFF. Here the CDR3 DNA reads TGCGCCAGCAGCCCACCTGGACAGGTAGGCACTGAAGCTTTCTTT.

The chain combines TRBV9 with TRBJ1-6; D is ambiguous. Germline-derived CDR1 and CDR2 are SGDLS and YYNGEE. The V end lost 0 bases, the J end lost 0 bases, and 10 bases lay between the germline ends. The CDR3 is made up of 17 amino acids. CDR3 in DNA: TGTGCCAGCAGCGTAGGGGAGAAGAGCTCCTATAATTCACCCCTCCACTTT. Protein product: CASSVGEKSSYNSPLHF.

The chain couples TRBV5-4 to TRBJ2-3, with 10 bases matching TRBD2. CDR1 SGHNT and CDR2 YYREEE come from the germline V gene (reference sequence). The CDR3 loop spans 15 amino acids. V was clipped by 2 bases and J by 4 bases; unmatched bases: 4. CDR3 protein: CASSFSGGPPDTQYF. CDR3 DNA: TGTGCCAGCAGCTTTAGCGGGGGGCCTCCAGATACGCAGTATTTT.

This clonotype appeared a few times. This sequence joins TRBV24-1 and TRBJ1-2; D remains unclear. Germline V CDR1 and CDR2: KGHDR, SFDVKD. V lost 1 base and J 2 bases, leaving 7 bases between the germline ends. The CDR3 consists of 14 residues. The CDR3 nucleotides are TGTGCCACCAGTGATTTTGCCATCAACTATGGCTACACCTTC. Translation gives CATSDFAINYGYTF.

This chain links TRBV2 with TRBJ2-5; D might be TRBD2 (6 bases). Germline V gene sequence: CDR1 SNHLY, CDR2 FYNNEI. The CDR3 is made up of 15 amino acids. The V gene lost 4 bases and the J gene lost 5 bases, with 17 bases spanning the gap. The CDR3 DNA is TGTGCCAGCAGTGGGGCCCGGACACGGGGGGAGACCCAGTACTTC. This sequence encodes CASSGARTRGETQYF.

The J gene is TRBJ2-2, the V gene TRBV4-1; 8 positions agree with TRBD2. The length of the CDR3 is 17 residues. The J segment lost 0 bases and the V segment lost 1 base, leaving 4 bases of the junction unmatched. Germline lookup yields CDR1 MGHRA and CDR2 YSYEKL. This CDR3 is CASSQVPGLANTGELFF. The CDR3 coding sequence is TGCGCCAGCAGCCAAGTCCCGGGACTAGCGAACACCGGGGAGCTGTTTTTT.

The genes are TRBV5-6 and TRBJ1-2, with D possibly TRBD1 on 6 matching bases. Trimming cost V 0 bases and J 7 bases, with 10 bases left between them. Per germline, CDR1 SGHDT and CDR2 YYEEEE. This CDR3 has 13 residues. CDR3 sequence: CASSLGGPGGYTF. The CDR3 DNA reads TGTGCCAGCAGCTTGGGGGGGCCAGGTGGCTACACCTTC.

This clonotype was counted at least ten times. This chain links TRBV28 with TRBJ1-5; D unresolved. V lost 6 bases, J lost 0 bases, and 12 bases lay in between. Germline lookup yields CDR1 MDHEN and CDR2 SYDVKM. This CDR3 contains 15 residues. The CDR3: CASSLNTDSNQPQHF. The CDR3, as DNA: TGTGCCAGCAGCCTAAACACGGATAGCAATCAGCCCCAGCATTTT.

The genes are TRBV4-1 and TRBJ2-7; TRBD2 aligns across 10 bases. The length of the CDR3 is 16 residues. Germline V CDR1 and CDR2: MGHRA, YSYEKL. Trimming took 1 base from V and 2 from J; bases not matched to a gene: 5. In nucleotides, the CDR3 is TGCGCCAGCAGCCAAGTCTTCGGACTAGCGGCCTACGAGCAGTACTTC. It is translated as CASSQVFGLAAYEQYF.

This clonotype has a count of ten or more. The chain employs TRBV7-8 and TRBJ2-1; 15 nucleotides match TRBD2. CDR1 is SGHVS, CDR2 FQNEAQ, per germline. This CDR3 comprises 20 residues. Germline trimming cut 5 bases from V and 3 bases from J; bases unmatched to any gene: 14. CDR3 protein: CASSPAPPGLAGGNYNEQFF. The CDR3 nucleotides are TGTGCCAGCAGCCCCGCCCCCCCGGGACTAGCGGGGGGCAACTACAATGAGCAGTTCTTC.

This clonotype was picked up many times. The V and J genes are TRBV7-6 and TRBJ1-5; no clear D gene. CDR3 length: 12 amino acids. V shed 4 bases and J shed 4 bases, with 5 bases lying between them. In germline, CDR1 is SGHVS, CDR2 FNYEAQ. CDR3 coding DNA: TGTGCCAGCAGCTCGGCGAATCAGCCCCAGCATTTT. As protein: CASSSANQPQHF.

This clonotype showed up many times. The genes are TRBV7-6 and TRBJ2-1; maybe TRBD1 (6 bases). This CDR3 spans 15 amino acids. With 5 bases removed from V and 0 bases from J, the gap between germline ends came to 11 bases. The germline V gene encodes CDR1 SGHVS and CDR2 FNYEAQ. The CDR3 is CASSHDRSSYNEQFF. CDR3 in DNA: TGTGCCAGCAGCCATGACAGGAGCTCCTACAATGAGCAGTTCTTC. The full variable domain, completed using reference TRBV7-6 and TRBJ2-1, is GAGVSQSPRYKVTKRGQDVALRCDPISGHVSLYWYRQALGQGPEFLTYFNYEAQQDKSGLPNDRFSAERPEGSISTLTIQRTEQRDSAMYRCASSHDRSSYNEQFFGPGTRLTVL.

V and J are TRBV27 and TRBJ2-7; D could derive from TRBD1 or TRBD2 (6 bases each). The germline V gene encodes CDR1 MNHEY and CDR2 SMNVEV (reference sequence). This CDR3 is 13 amino acids long. Trimming shortened V by 4 bases and J by 3 bases, and 10 bases separated the two germline ends. DNA for the CDR3: TGTGCCAGCAGTTGGGGGGCAGGCTACGAGCAGTACTTC. The encoded protein is CASSWGAGYEQYF.

The chain links TRBV20-1 to TRBJ2-5, with a weak D call TRBD1 (6 bases). The CDR3 loop spans 13 amino acids. The ends were cut back, 6 bases at V and 7 bases at J, with 18 bases in the middle. The germline V gene encodes CDR1 DFQATT and CDR2 SNEGSKA (reference sequence). This CDR3 reads CSAKESRGGTQYF. DNA of the CDR3: TGCAGTGCCAAGGAATCAAGAGGGGGGACCCAGTACTTC.

This clonotype was seen repeatedly, ten times or more. This rearrangement joins TRBV7-6 to TRBJ2-7; D perhaps matches TRBD1 (8 bases). CDR1 and CDR2 (germline): SGHVS, FNYEAQ. The germline V and J ends were trimmed by 4 bases and 4 bases, with 17 bases remaining between them. The CDR3 consists of 15 residues. The chain's CDR3 is CASSSGGQVPYEQYF. CDR3 DNA: TGTGCCAGCAGCTCGGGGGGACAGGTGCCTTACGAGCAGTACTTC.

This clonotype was counted a few times. This chain's CDR3 is CASSLASGVGGANVLTF. The CDR3, as DNA: TGTGCCAGCAGTTTAGCATCCGGGGTCGGTGGGGCCAACGTCCTGACTTTC. The genes are TRBV12-3 or TRBV12-4 and TRBJ2-6, with D perhaps matching TRBD2 (5 bases). This CDR3 is built from 17 residues. The ends were cut back, 0 bases at V and 3 bases at J, with 12 bases in the middle.